The rows below give T cell receptor beta chains drawn from one sample of a study of T cells in Graves' hyperthyroidism and ophthalmopathy. Using its own MiXCR run on the multiplex PCR reads, TCRdb lists one record per CDR3 protein. Altogether 390,000 or so distinct CDR3 sequences are present, under 15% being singletons, with the ten largest covering around 13%. Sequences were obtained from blood. The receptors stem from a man aged 18 to 35 with Graves' ophthalmopathy. Each CDR3 is given without its conserved first and last residue. Each record gives: V gene, J gene, CDR3 protein.

V gene: TRBV2; J gene: TRBJ2-7; CDR3 protein: ASSEAVAASYEQY
V gene: TRBV7-6; J gene: TRBJ2-7; CDR3 protein: ASSLRGQYEQY
V gene: TRBV10-2; J gene: TRBJ1-5; CDR3 protein: ASSVGVSNQPQH
V gene: TRBV20-1; J gene: TRBJ1-6; CDR3 protein: SARGQGVGVSPLH
V gene: TRBV6-1; J gene: TRBJ2-7; CDR3 protein: ASSDGGERTDEQY
V gene: TRBV9; J gene: TRBJ2-7; CDR3 protein: ASSVGVSGRYEQY
V gene: TRBV5-1; J gene: TRBJ2-3; CDR3 protein: ASSLLAGSTDTQY
V gene: TRBV6-1; J gene: TRBJ1-4; CDR3 protein: ASSYAQINEKLF
V gene: TRBV10-2; J gene: TRBJ2-7; CDR3 protein: ASSELGGLWGQY
V gene: TRBV6-2/TRBV6-3; J gene: TRBJ2-3; CDR3 protein: ASSYGAGGSTDTQY
V gene: TRBV5-1; J gene: TRBJ2-5; CDR3 protein: ASSLRLAGAETQY
V gene: TRBV5-1; J gene: TRBJ1-2; CDR3 protein: ASSPLPGQDGRDYGYT
V gene: TRBV7-2; J gene: TRBJ2-3; CDR3 protein: ASSPRDRETDTQY
V gene: TRBV11-3; J gene: TRBJ1-6; CDR3 protein: ASSFSRGGSPLH
V gene: TRBV11-2; J gene: TRBJ2-1; CDR3 protein: ASSLGEVGGEQF
V gene: TRBV11-2; J gene: TRBJ1-5; CDR3 protein: ASGQDNQPQH